This T cell receptor beta chain was recovered during a study of T cell responses to AZD1222 COVID-19 vaccine. General study points: Mostly white British, mostly female donors; authors suggested clonal diversity may be underestimated. Regions 160-218 and 743-854 held dominance among vaccine-associated CD4 TCRs, which spanned spike.

As to this clone: Its antigen is undetermined.

Profiling relied on immunoSEQ multiplex PCR, and the TCRdb table lists in-frame clones only, not all of them. The table shows 90,000 to 120,000 clones, with roughly 87% occurring only once. Trimming shortened V by 1 base and J by 7 bases, and 8 bases separated the two germline ends. Germline V gives CDR1 SGHAT, CDR2 FQDESV (reference sequence). The CDR3 extends over 14 amino acids. Sequenced material: peripheral blood, taken on day 0 of AZD1222 vaccination. The chain employs TRBV11-1 and TRBJ1-6; unclear D gene. This clonotype was obtained from an adult in good health. The CDR3 DNA sequence: TGTGCCAGCAGCTTAGGGCAGAGAAATTCACCCCTCCACTTT. Translating gives CASSLGQRNSPLHF. The whole variable domain, remainder taken from reference TRBV11-1 and TRBJ1-6, is EAEVAQSPRYKITEKSQAVAFWCDPISGHATLYWYRQILGQGPELLVQFQDESVVDDSQLPKDRFSAERLKGVDSTLKIQPAELGDSAMYLCASSLGQRNSPLHFGNGTRLTVT.